Following are 18 T cell receptor beta chains from one sample sequenced in a study of cytomegalovirus exposure and HLA in healthy donors. PCR employed 60 Vbeta and 13 Jbeta primers. Sequencing used immunoSEQ multiplex PCR; TCRdb keeps in-frame clones, though not all of them. The sample consists of 150,000 or so clones, roughly 75% of them appearing once. Sequencing was done on a sample of PBMCs. The source is a woman between 35 and 50 years old in good health and CMV-seropositive.

J is TRBJ1-5 and V is TRBV30, with 7 bases identical to TRBD1. CDR3 length equals 13 residues. The germline V gene encodes CDR1 GTSNPN and CDR2 SVGIG (reference sequence). V dropped 1 base and J dropped 5; count of bases not matched to a gene: 2. CDR3 sequence (DNA): TGTGCCTGGAGTGGACAGGGTGATCAGCCCCAGCATTTT. Protein product: CAWSGQGDQPQHF.

V gene TRBV4-1 combines with J gene TRBJ2-1; 9 positions match TRBD2. The germline CDR1 and CDR2 sequences are MGHRA and YSYEKL. Trimming took 3 bases from V and 6 from J; bases not matched to a gene: 6. The CDR3 is 15 residues long. The CDR3 region is CASSQNSGRINEQFF. The CDR3 DNA reads TGCGCCAGCAGCCAGAATAGCGGGAGAATCAATGAGCAGTTCTTC.

The chain couples TRBV5-1 to TRBJ2-7, with D possibly TRBD2 on 5 matching bases. This CDR3 is 13 amino acids long. Germline CDR1 reads SGHRS; CDR2 reads YFSETQ. With 4 bases removed from V and 2 bases from J, the gap between germline ends came to 10 bases. This CDR3 reads CASSPGSTYEQYF. DNA of the CDR3: TGCGCCAGCAGCCCGGGGTCCACCTACGAGCAGTACTTC.

The chain combines TRBV4-1 with TRBJ2-1; 12 positions agree with TRBD2. From germline, CDR1 is MGHRA and CDR2 YSYEKL. CDR3 length: 15 residues. The trim removed 2 bases at V and 6 bases at J, leaving 2 bases unmatched. CDR3 amino acids: CASSQLGLAGNEQFF. DNA for the CDR3: TGCGCCAGCAGCCAATTGGGACTAGCGGGCAATGAGCAGTTCTTC.

This clone was counted a few times. This chain uses TRBV30 with TRBJ2-1; D remains unclear. The CDR3 spans 13 residues. Between the trimmed V and J ends, which lost 4 bases and 6 bases, there was a span of 13 bases. CDR1 GTSNPN and CDR2 SVGIG come from the germline V gene (reference sequence). The chain's CDR3 is CAWTYRLANEQFF. The CDR3 DNA is TGTGCCTGGACCTATCGACTGGCCAATGAGCAGTTCTTC.

The J gene is TRBJ2-7, the V gene TRBV5-6, with TRBD2 identical over 9 bases. With V trimmed by 0 bases and J by 6 bases, 10 bases remained unmatched. CDR1 SGHDT and CDR2 YYEEEE come from the germline V gene. The CDR3 consists of 16 residues. The CDR3 sequence is CASSLALAGPTREQYF. The CDR3, as DNA: TGTGCCAGCAGCTTGGCCCTAGCGGGGCCCACTCGCGAGCAGTACTTC.

The chain carries TRBV18 and TRBJ2-3, with a tentative D call TRBD2 (5 bases). V dropped 6 bases and J dropped 5 bases, with 15 bases sitting between them. CDR3 length: 14 residues. Germline CDR1 reads KGHSH; CDR2 reads LQKENI. The CDR3, as DNA: TGTGCCAGCTCGGAGCCACCCGGAGGAGATACGCAGTATTTT. Its translation: CASSEPPGGDTQYF.

Points on this clone: This sample also contains other DNA sequences that code for the same CDR3. The J gene is TRBJ2-5, the V gene TRBV10-3, with D perhaps TRBD1 (6 bases). Between the trimmed V and J ends, which lost 1 base and 1 base, there was a span of 10 bases. CDR1 and CDR2 (germline): ENHRY, SYGVKD. The CDR3 length is 15 residues. CDR3 bases: TGTGCCATCAGTGAGTACGGCAGGGGCCAAGAGACCCAGTACTTC. Its translation: CAISEYGRGQETQYF.

This chain joins TRBV6-1 and TRBJ2-2; perhaps TRBD1 as D (6 bases). CDR3 length: 19 residues. The V gene lost 1 base and the J gene lost 2 bases, with 20 bases spanning the gap. CDR1 and CDR2 (germline): MNHNS, SASEGT. The CDR3 nucleotides are TGTGCCAGCAGTGAAGGAGTAATTGGGCAGGGGAGCAACACCGGGGAGCTGTTTTTT. Protein: CASSEGVIGQGSNTGELFF.

As concerns this clone: Other DNA sequences of this sample code for an identical CDR3. The rearrangement uses TRBV19 and TRBJ1-2; the match to TRBD1 covers 7 bases. Germline V gene data show CDR1 as LNHDA and CDR2 as SQIVND (reference sequence). With V trimmed by 3 bases and J by 4 bases, 2 bases remained unmatched. There are 13 residues in the CDR3. The CDR3 DNA reads TGTGCCAGTAGTATCCGGGACAGCTATGGCTACACCTTC. It specifies CASSIRDSYGYTF.

The V gene is TRBV25-1, the J gene TRBJ2-3; weak D call: TRBD1 (6 bases). Trimming shortened V by 3 bases and J by 0 bases, and 13 bases separated the two germline ends. Germline V gives CDR1 MGHDK, CDR2 SYGVNS. The CDR3 consists of 16 residues. CDR3 region: CASSDLDSSSTDTQYF. In DNA, the CDR3 is TGTGCCAGCAGTGATCTGGACAGTTCAAGCACAGATACGCAGTATTTT.

This clone was recorded a few times. The CDR3 sequence: CASQGNTEAFF. The CDR3 nucleotides are TGTGCCAGCCAGGGGAACACTGAAGCTTTCTTT. This rearrangement joins TRBV28 to TRBJ1-1; tentatively, D is TRBD1 (5 bases). V shed 8 bases and J shed 1 base, with 5 bases lying between them. This CDR3 region has 11 residues. Germline V gene data show CDR1 as MDHEN and CDR2 as SYDVKM.

The genes are TRBV11-2 and TRBJ1-4; possible D gene TRBD1, 5 bases. Germline CDR1 is SGHAT and CDR2 is FQNNGV. The ends were cut back, 1 base at V and 7 bases at J, with 10 bases in the middle. CDR3 length: 14 amino acids. CDR3 sequence (DNA): TGTGCCAGCAGCTTAGCAGGGTGGGGTGAAAAACTGTTTTTT. This translates into CASSLAGWGEKLFF. Complete variable domain (other parts from reference TRBV11-2 and TRBJ1-4): EAGVAQSPRYKIIEKRQSVAFWCNPISGHATLYWYQQILGQGPKLLIQFQNNGVVDDSQLPKDRFSAERLKGVDSTLKIQPAKLEDSAVYLCASSLAGWGEKLFFGSGTQLSVL.

V is TRBV7-2 and J is TRBJ2-5; D unclear. Germline-derived CDR1 and CDR2 are SGHTA and FQGNSA. The CDR3 has 11 amino acids. V was cut by 5 bases and J by 2 bases, with 3 bases left in between. The CDR3 sequence: CASSPQETQYF. DNA for the CDR3: TGTGCCAGCAGCCCTCAAGAGACCCAGTACTTC.

The V gene is TRBV5-1, the J gene TRBJ2-1; D unresolved. CDR3 length: 15 residues. Deletions cut 0 bases from V and 0 bases from J, with 7 bases between. Germline loops: CDR1 SGHRS, CDR2 YFSETQ. The CDR3 loop reads CASSLEASSYNEQFF. In DNA, the CDR3 is TGCGCCAGCAGCTTGGAGGCTAGCTCCTACAATGAGCAGTTCTTC.

The sample holds a few counts of this clone. J is TRBJ1-2 and V is TRBV4-2; no clear D gene. Trimming left V 0 bases short and J 2 bases short, with 16 bases between. The V gene's germline CDR1 is LGHNA and CDR2 YNFKEQ. The CDR3 has 17 residues. In DNA form, the CDR3 reads TGTGCCAGCAGCCAAGATGTCTCCCGGGTGTGGAACTATGGCTACACCTTC. Translating it yields CASSQDVSRVWNYGYTF.

V and J are TRBV19 and TRBJ2-1; weak D call: TRBD2 (5 bases). The CDR3 sequence is 16 residues long. V was cut by 0 bases and J by 0 bases, with 9 bases left in between. Germline CDR1 reads LNHDA; CDR2 reads SQIVND (reference sequence). The CDR3 is CASSIERGHSYNEQFF. The CDR3, as DNA: TGTGCCAGTAGTATAGAACGCGGGCACTCCTACAATGAGCAGTTCTTC.

The chain carries TRBV2 and TRBJ2-1; 7 bases are shared with TRBD2. This CDR3 spans 16 amino acids. Germline V gene data show CDR1 as SNHLY and CDR2 as FYNNEI. V trimming: 1 base; J trimming: 6 bases; junction bases outside the gene matches: 9. The CDR3 region is CASSEELAERVNEQFF. The CDR3 DNA follows: TGTGCCAGCAGTGAAGAGCTAGCGGAGAGGGTCAATGAGCAGTTCTTC.